Reported below is one TCR beta chain. Its antigen has not been determined. No base quality information exists; no much larger clone differs at one position. Each collaborating institution followed its own protocols to collect whole blood in K2EDTA tubes. Collaborator samples were shipped for TCRbeta analysis as frozen whole blood, isolated PBMCs, or DNA extracted from either sample type. TCRbeta CDR3 regions were amplified from genomic DNA by means of the immunoSEQ Assay, a bias-controlled multiplex PCR. Processing in the source paper ran as follows. Nucleated cell counts per sample were estimated from amplification of reference gene primers within the assay. Sequence reads were collapsed and filtered to measure the absolute abundance of every unique TCRbeta CDR3 rearrangement. For each sample, productive Simpson clonality was calculated as the square root of Simpson's diversity index across productive rearrangements. Sourced from immuneACCESS, this table was stored by TCRdb with only in-frame sequences that have V and J called. A share of the clones is absent; for the studies checked, an unresolved V gene accounts for under half, and the remainder has no known explanation. For V, J and clone size, that table is used; D and trimming come from the DNA. The sample yields approximately 160,000 clones; roughly 84% were counted once. Together, the top ten hold roughly 9.5% of the sample.

The data belong to a study of blood T cell repertoires in COVID-19 (dated by TCRdb to between 2020 and 2021). About the full investigation: Samples from collaborators originated in the United States, Italy and Spain and spanned both the acute and convalescent phases of COVID-19. The material from the prospective study consisted of cDNA or gDNA derived from T cells, B-cell-depleted T cells, or PBMCs. Deeply sampled blood TCRbeta repertoires from subjects exposed to, actively infected with, or recovered from COVID-19 were included in the dataset. The repertoires were made available in a free public database intended to serve as a resource for research on the immune response to SARS-CoV-2. The samples were drawn from the first 160 participants of the ongoing ImmuneRACE study and from 1,254 subjects provided by 6 global collaborators. Nearly every sample came with metadata listing a de-identified subject ID, COVID-19 status, age in years and sex. Where available, HLA class I and class II types were obtained from metadata supplied by the sample provider rather than from assay-based typing.

Taken from the germline V gene, the CDR1 and CDR2 loops are KGHSH and LQKENI. Compared with germline, V lacks 5 bases and J lacks 4 bases; bases without a gene match: 3. The CDR3 goes from the cysteine to the phenylalanine over 14 residues. The kept DNA is CDR3 alone, 42 bases in frame from the first base. Study-wide findings and limitations: Clinical and demographic metadata were provided uncurated, with the amount varying by source and participant.

The rearrangement combines TRBV18 with TRBJ2-7; TRBD1 aligns with 12 central bases. This receptor was obtained from a woman at least 80 years old with active or convalescent COVID-19. Sequencing was carried out using peripheral blood. The bases are TGTGCCAGCTCATGGGACAGGGGGCAGTACGAGCAGTACTTC. Translation gives CASSWDRGQYEQYF.